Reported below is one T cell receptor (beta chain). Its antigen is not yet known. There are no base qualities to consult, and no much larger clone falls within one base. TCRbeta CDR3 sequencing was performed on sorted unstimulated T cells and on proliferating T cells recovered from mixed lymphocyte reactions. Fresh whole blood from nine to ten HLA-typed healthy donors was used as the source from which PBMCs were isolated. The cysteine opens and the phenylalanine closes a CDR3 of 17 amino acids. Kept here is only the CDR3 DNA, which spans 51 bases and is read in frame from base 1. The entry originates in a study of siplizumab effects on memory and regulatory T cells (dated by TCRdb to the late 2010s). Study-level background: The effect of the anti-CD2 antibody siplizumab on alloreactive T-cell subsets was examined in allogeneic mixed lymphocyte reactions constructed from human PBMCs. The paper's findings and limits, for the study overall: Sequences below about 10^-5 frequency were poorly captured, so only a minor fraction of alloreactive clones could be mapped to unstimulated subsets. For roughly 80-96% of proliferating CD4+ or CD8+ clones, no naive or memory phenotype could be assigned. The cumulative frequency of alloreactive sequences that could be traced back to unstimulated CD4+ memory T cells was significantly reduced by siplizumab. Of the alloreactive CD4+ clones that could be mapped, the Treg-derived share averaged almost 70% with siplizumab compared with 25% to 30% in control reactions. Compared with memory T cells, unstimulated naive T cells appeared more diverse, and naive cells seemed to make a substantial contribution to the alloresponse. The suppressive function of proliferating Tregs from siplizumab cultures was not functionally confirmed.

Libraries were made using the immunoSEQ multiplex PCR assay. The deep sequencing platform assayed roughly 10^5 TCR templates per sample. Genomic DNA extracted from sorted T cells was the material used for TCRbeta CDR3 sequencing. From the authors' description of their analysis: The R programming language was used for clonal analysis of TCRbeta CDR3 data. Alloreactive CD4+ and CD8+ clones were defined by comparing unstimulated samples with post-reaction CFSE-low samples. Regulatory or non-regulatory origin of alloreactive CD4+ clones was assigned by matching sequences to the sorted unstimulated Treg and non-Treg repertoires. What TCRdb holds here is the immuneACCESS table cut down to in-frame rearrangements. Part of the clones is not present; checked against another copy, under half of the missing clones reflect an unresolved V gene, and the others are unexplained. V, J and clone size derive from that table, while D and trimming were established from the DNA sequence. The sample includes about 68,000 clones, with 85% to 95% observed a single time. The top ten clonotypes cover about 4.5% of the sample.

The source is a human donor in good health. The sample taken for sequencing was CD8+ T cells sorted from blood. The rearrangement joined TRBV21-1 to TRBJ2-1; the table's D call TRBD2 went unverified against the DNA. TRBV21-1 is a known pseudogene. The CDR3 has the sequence CASSSRWLAVLYNEQFF. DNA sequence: TGTGCCAGCAGCTCAAGGTGGCTAGCGGTTCTCTACAATGAGCAGTTCTTC.